A single sample is the source of the 19 T cell receptor beta chains below, sequenced in a study of T cells of healthy individuals. Via MiXCR, TCRdb re-called the 5' RACE reads, giving one row per CDR3 protein. The data contain about 82,000 distinct CDR3 sequences, approximately 4.7% of them singletons. The receptors shown here come from a female donor in good health.

This clonotype was detected only a few times. V gene TRBV7-9 combines with J gene TRBJ1-5; no firm D call. The length of the CDR3 is 12 residues. Trimming pared 2 bases from V and 6 bases from J, leaving 5 bases between. Germline CDR1 and CDR2: SEHNR and FQNEAQ (reference sequence). The CDR3 loop is CASSLTGQPQHF. The CDR3, as DNA: TGTGCCAGCAGCTTAACGGGTCAGCCCCAGCATTTT.

The chain uses TRBV7-2 and TRBJ2-7, with 11 bases that match TRBD2. V shed 1 base and J 4 bases; nucleotides not matched to a gene: 12. CDR1 and CDR2 (germline): SGHTA, FQGNSA. The CDR3 is 18 amino acids. The CDR3 DNA sequence: TGTGCCAGCAGCTTAGGATTCTCCGGGACTAGCGGACGATACGAGCAGTACTTC. Its protein is CASSLGFSGTSGRYEQYF.

V is TRBV6-2 or TRBV6-3 and J is TRBJ2-6, with 14 bases lining up with TRBD2. The CDR3 totals 21 residues. The germline gives CDR1 MNHEY, CDR2 SVGEGT. The V segment lost 6 bases and the J segment 2 bases; nucleotides outside the gene matches: 15. The CDR3, as DNA: TGTGCCAGCAGCCCTCCCGGACTAGCGGGAGGCCAGGGTGCTGGGGCCAACGTCCTGACTTTC. This encodes CASSPPGLAGGQGAGANVLTF.

This clonotype was recorded many times. This chain connects TRBV9 to TRBJ2-2, with 8 nucleotides matching TRBD2. V gave up 4 bases and J gave up 5 bases; unmatched junction bases: 13. The CDR3 consists of 17 residues. Per the germline V gene, CDR1 is SGDLS and CDR2 is YYNGEE. The CDR3 is CASSFGISGSGTGELFF. CDR3 bases: TGTGCCAGCAGCTTCGGAATAAGCGGGAGCGGAACCGGGGAGCTGTTTTTT.

This clonotype was observed many times. V is TRBV6-5 and J is TRBJ1-2; 7 bases line up with TRBD1. Per the germline V gene, CDR1 is MNHEY and CDR2 is SVGAGI. This CDR3 region has 15 residues. Trimming removed 10 bases from V and 0 bases from J; junction bases left unmatched: 11. The CDR3 sequence: CATRWRDRPNYGYTF. The DNA for the CDR3 is TGTGCCACCAGGTGGAGGGACAGACCTAACTATGGCTACACCTTC.

The table lists this clonotype with many counts. This chain connects TRBV29-1 to TRBJ2-3; no clear D. CDR1 is SQVTM, CDR2 ANQGSEA, per germline. Between the trimmed V and J ends, which lost 3 bases and 0 bases, there was a span of 4 bases. CDR3 length equals 12 residues. CDR3 DNA sequence: TGCAGCGTTGAGACCAGCACAGATACGCAGTATTTT. It encodes CSVETSTDTQYF.

In the case of this clonotype: A read error may explain this, as a much larger clone is one base away. The CDR3 coding sequence is TGTGCCAGCAGCCAAGAGGGGCAGGCCGAAAATCTGTTTTTT. It yields the protein CASSQEGQAENLFF. The V and J genes are TRBV3-1 and TRBJ1-4, with D possibly being TRBD1 (5 bases). The CDR3 is 14 amino acids. Germline assignment: CDR1 LGHDT and CDR2 YNNKEL (reference sequence).

This clonotype has a count of ten or more. The J gene is TRBJ2-3, the V gene TRBV20-1; TRBD2 matches 10 bases. Trimming cost V 3 bases and J 7 bases; bases outside gene matches: 13. The CDR3 spans 16 residues. Per the germline V gene, CDR1 is DFQATT and CDR2 is SNEGSKA (reference sequence). The CDR3 DNA follows: TGCAGTGCTAGCAGAGCTAGCGGGAGTTCTCTCCATACGCAGTATTTT. The encoded protein is CSASRASGSSLHTQYF.

This clonotype was seen more than once but under ten times. The gene calls are TRBV4-2 and TRBJ1-1, with 10 nucleotides matching TRBD1. The CDR3 loop spans 16 amino acids. Germline lookup yields CDR1 LGHNA and CDR2 YNFKEQ. Trimming cost V 0 bases and J 1 base; bases outside gene matches: 2. The CDR3 loop reads CASSQDGTGANTEAFF. The CDR3 region has the DNA TGTGCCAGCAGCCAAGATGGGACAGGGGCGAACACTGAAGCTTTCTTT.

This clonotype has a count of ten or more. The chain combines TRBV3-1 with TRBJ2-1; TRBD2 agrees at 9 bases. CDR1 LGHDT and CDR2 YNNKEL come from the germline V gene (reference sequence). This CDR3 region has 15 residues. V lost 6 bases to trimming and J lost 7 bases; unmatched junction nucleotides: 10. Here the CDR3 reads CASSETSGPANEQFF. CDR3 bases: TGTGCCAGCAGTGAGACTAGCGGACCCGCTAATGAGCAGTTCTTC.

In its sample, this clonotype was seen many times. The chain joins TRBV15 to TRBJ2-2, with D possibly TRBD2 on 6 matching bases. Deletions cut 0 bases from V and 4 bases from J, with 12 bases between. Germline V gene sequence: CDR1 LNHNV, CDR2 YYDKDF (reference sequence). The CDR3 is 16 residues long. This CDR3 is CATSREGGPGTGELFF. The CDR3 DNA follows: TGTGCCACCAGCAGAGAGGGGGGTCCAGGCACCGGGGAGCTGTTTTTT.

This clonotype occurred many times. This chain joins TRBV11-2 and TRBJ2-7; the D call may be TRBD1 or TRBD2 (5 bases each). Germline CDR1 and CDR2: SGHAT and FQNNGV. The CDR3 loop spans 13 amino acids. The V end was cut by 4 bases, the J end by 12 bases, with 19 bases between. The CDR3 is CASSSLKWDGTYF. DNA of the CDR3: TGTGCCAGCAGCTCCCTAAAATGGGACGGGACGTACTTC.

This clonotype was observed many times. This chain uses TRBV6-5 with TRBJ1-5, with D maybe TRBD1 (5 bases). V was pared by 6 bases and J by 7 bases, with 13 bases between. CDR3 size: 13 residues. Germline V CDR1 and CDR2: MNHEY, SVGAGI. CDR3 nucleotide sequence: TGTGCCAGCAGACCTAACACAGGACAGCCCCAGCATTTT. The encoded protein is CASRPNTGQPQHF.

This clonotype occurred a few times. The rearrangement links TRBV27 to TRBJ1-2; 9 bases are shared with TRBD1. V lost 8 bases and J lost 8; bases outside the gene matches: 12. Germline V gene lookup returns CDR1 MNHEY and CDR2 SMNVEV (reference sequence). The CDR3 covers 14 residues. The CDR3 here is CASGVLQGAVGYTF. CDR3 DNA sequence: TGTGCCAGCGGTGTACTACAGGGGGCAGTCGGCTACACCTTC.

The table lists this clonotype with many counts. This chain connects TRBV19 to TRBJ2-1; no clear D. The CDR3 runs to 15 residues. In germline, CDR1 is LNHDA, CDR2 SQIVND (reference sequence). Trimming shortened V by 6 bases and J by 6 bases, and 18 bases separated the two germline ends. The DNA of the CDR3 is TGTGCCAGTAGCATACAGCATCCAGTCATCAATGAGCAGTTCTTC. Amino acids: CASSIQHPVINEQFF.

The chain is built from TRBV7-2 and TRBJ1-2, with 7 positions matching TRBD1. This CDR3 has 15 residues. Trimming at V came to 2 bases and at J to 4 bases, leaving 7 bases not matched to a gene. Germline V gene lookup returns CDR1 SGHTA and CDR2 FQGNSA. CDR3 sequence: CASSLSGGSFYGYTF. In DNA, the CDR3 is TGTGCCAGCAGCTTATCAGGGGGAAGCTTCTATGGCTACACCTTC.

This clonotype came up many times. The V and J genes are TRBV20-1 and TRBJ2-2; 9 nucleotides match TRBD2. V lost 0 bases to trimming and J lost 5 bases; unmatched junction nucleotides: 10. CDR3 length: 17 amino acids. CDR1 and CDR2 from the germline V gene are DFQATT and SNEGSKA (reference sequence). CDR3: CSARDLDSGRRTGELFF. The CDR3 DNA is TGCAGTGCTAGAGATCTGGATAGCGGGAGACGAACCGGGGAGCTGTTTTTT.

This chain uses TRBV5-1 with TRBJ2-7; TRBD2 is a possible D gene (5 bases). Trimming pared 0 bases from V and 4 bases from J, leaving 14 bases between. In germline, CDR1 is SGHRS, CDR2 YFSETQ. The CDR3 is made up of 15 amino acids. DNA of the CDR3: TGCGCCAGCAGCTTGGTTCCCGAGGGAACGTACGAGCAGTACTTC. Protein sequence: CASSLVPEGTYEQYF.

This clonotype has ten or more counts. The genes are TRBV9 and TRBJ2-3, with no clear D. The CDR3 is 16 amino acids. Germline V gene sequence: CDR1 SGDLS, CDR2 YYNGEE. V gave up 0 bases and J gave up 0 bases, with 11 bases separating them. DNA of the CDR3: TGTGCCAGCAGCGTAGAGGGTCTGATAAGCACAGATACGCAGTATTTT. Translating it yields CASSVEGLISTDTQYF.